Listed below are T cell receptor beta chains from one sample, sequenced in a study of shared clonotypes between healthy human individuals. The protocol was immunoSEQ multiplex PCR, while the TCRdb copy is restricted to in-frame clones and leaves out a portion. This table has 2 million to 2.5 million clones, roughly 95% appearing once. The sequenced material came from naive CD8+ T cells sorted from blood. These receptors all come from a man younger than 35 in good health. Each CDR3 is given with its conserved first and last residue. A D gene is named only where the DNA matches it firmly. Expanded clones are given a class, and other clones once, few, many or no size at all.

j_call d_call clone_size v_call cdr3_nt cdr3_aa
TRBJ1-2 NA NA TRBV7-9 TGTGCCAGCAGCTTTACGGCAGGGGCTGATGGCTACACCTTC CASSFTAGADGYTF
TRBJ2-7 NA NA TRBV13 TGTGCCAGCAGCTTCCGACAGTCCTCCTACGAGCAGTACTTC CASSFRQSSYEQYF
TRBJ2-7 TRBD1 NA TRBV10-3 TGTGCCATCGGACAGGGGGCTTACGAGCAGTACTTC CAIGQGAYEQYF
TRBJ1-1 NA NA TRBV5-1 TGCGCCAGCAGCTTAGCTATAGGGCCGGGCTTAGCTGAAGCTTTCTTT CASSLAIGPGLAEAFF
TRBJ2-7 NA NA TRBV6-1 TGTGCCAGCAGTGAACTTGGGAACTCCTACGAGCAGTACTTC CASSELGNSYEQYF
TRBJ2-1 NA NA TRBV5-1 TGCGCCAGCAGCTTGGAGGCGGGAAGCTCCTACAATGAGCAGTTCTTC CASSLEAGSSYNEQFF
TRBJ2-7 NA NA TRBV5-3 TGTGCCAGAAGCTTTGGGGACAAAACTTCCTACGAGCAGTACTTC CARSFGDKTSYEQYF
TRBJ2-7 TRBD1 NA TRBV27 TGTGCCAGCAGTTTGGGACAGGGAAGGTACGAGCAGTACTTC CASSLGQGRYEQYF
TRBJ1-1 TRBD1 NA TRBV2 TGTGCCGGGGGGACAGGACTGAACACTGAAGCTTTCTTT CAGGTGLNTEAFF
TRBJ2-3 TRBD1 NA TRBV5-1 TGCGCCAGCAGCAGAGACAGGGGGGAAGGAGATACGCAGTATTTT CASSRDRGEGDTQYF
TRBJ1-3 TRBD1 NA TRBV5-1 TGCGCCAGCAGCCGGGAACCCCGGGACAGGGGGCGCAAGGGAAACACCATATATTTT CASSREPRDRGRKGNTIYF
TRBJ1-4 NA NA TRBV9 TGTGCCAGCAGCGGTGGGGGAGGAACAGGACTAGTTGCAACTAATGAAAAACTGTTTTTT CASSGGGGTGLVATNEKLFF
TRBJ2-6 NA NA TRBV7-9 TGTGCCAGCAGCTTAAACCGGGAGGCCAACGTCCTGACTTTC CASSLNREANVLTF
TRBJ1-3 NA NA TRBV5-1 TGCGCCAGCAGCTTTGAGGGTTTCGGAAACACCATATATTTT CASSFEGFGNTIYF
TRBJ2-6 NA NA TRBV27 TGTGCCAGCTCACCTGAGATCCTCTCTGGGGCCAACGTCCTGACTTTC CASSPEILSGANVLTF
TRBJ1-4 NA few TRBV11-2 TGTGCCAGCAGAAGCCTAGATGCAAGCGAAAAACTGTTTTTT CASRSLDASEKLFF
TRBJ1-5 TRBD1 NA TRBV6-1 TGTGCCAGCAGGGACAGGGGGGGACAGCCCCAGCATTTT CASRDRGGQPQHF
TRBJ2-7 NA NA TRBV5-6 TGTGCCAGCAGCTTTATGGACGACTACGAGCAGTACTTC CASSFMDDYEQYF
TRBJ2-7 NA NA TRBV20-1 TGCAGTGCCACCCCGGCCTACGAGCAGTACTTC CSATPAYEQYF
TRBJ2-2 NA NA TRBV9 TGTGCCAGCAGTCAGGGGAAAAGGAACACCGGGGAGCTGTTTTTT CASSQGKRNTGELFF
TRBJ2-7 NA NA TRBV7-9 TGTGCCAGCAGCCCAGACGAGAATTACGAGCAGTACTTC CASSPDENYEQYF
TRBJ2-1 TRBD2 NA TRBV13 TGTGCCAGCAGCTTAGGCCCAGGGACTAGCGAGATGTACAATGAGCAGTTCTTC CASSLGPGTSEMYNEQFF
TRBJ2-3 NA NA TRBV28 TGTGCCAGCAGTTTAGGAGCAACCGACACAGATACGCAGTATTTT CASSLGATDTDTQYF
TRBJ2-7 NA NA TRBV9 TGTGCCAGCTTACAGTCGTACGAGCAGTACTTC CASLQSYEQYF
TRBJ1-3 NA NA TRBV2 TGTGCCAGCAGCGAGGGGGAGGGAAACACCATATATTTT CASSEGEGNTIYF
TRBJ2-7 TRBD1 NA TRBV7-9 TGTGCCAGCAGCTCTGACAGGGCGCAGCCCTACGAGCAGTACTTC CASSSDRAQPYEQYF
TRBJ1-5 NA NA TRBV11-1 TGTGCCAGCAGTTACGGGAGGGATCAGCCCCAGCATTTT CASSYGRDQPQHF
TRBJ1-1 NA once TRBV7-6 TGTGCCAGCAGCTTAGCGCTAAGGGGAACTGAAGCTTTCTTT CASSLALRGTEAFF
TRBJ1-1 NA NA TRBV10-2 TGCGCCAGCAGTGAGTCTTGGGTAGCTGAAGCTTTCTTT CASSESWVAEAFF
TRBJ2-7 NA once TRBV6-5 TGTGCCAGCAGTTACTCGGTTGGACACACCTCCTACGAGCAGTACTTC CASSYSVGHTSYEQYF
TRBJ2-7 NA NA TRBV27 TGTGCCAGCAGTTTTAATGAGGGGTACGAGCAGTACTTC CASSFNEGYEQYF
TRBJ1-2 NA NA TRBV30 TGTGCCTGGAGTGGGGAGGGAACATACCGGGGCTACACCTTC CAWSGEGTYRGYTF
TRBJ2-7 TRBD2 NA TRBV9 TGTGCCAGCAGCGTAGATAGCGGGGGGGCCACCTACGAGCAGTACTTC CASSVDSGGATYEQYF
TRBJ1-1 NA once TRBV19 TGTGCCAGTAGCCCGGTCTCTCAAGGGTATATGAACACTGAAGCTTTCTTT CASSPVSQGYMNTEAFF
TRBJ2-7 TRBD1 once TRBV27 TGTGCCAGCAGTTTTGCGACAGGGTCTTACGAGCAGTACTTC CASSFATGSYEQYF
TRBJ1-5 NA NA TRBV6-6 TGTGCCAGCACTCCCTATAGCAATCAGCCCCAGCATTTT CASTPYSNQPQHF
TRBJ2-3 TRBD1 NA TRBV28 TGTGCCAGCAGTTTAACACTAGGGGGCGATACGCAGTATTTT CASSLTLGGDTQYF
TRBJ2-7 TRBD1 NA TRBV7-9 TGTGCCAGCAGCTCCTGGGCAGGGGGCCCCTACGAGCAGTACTTC CASSSWAGGPYEQYF
TRBJ2-3 TRBD2 NA TRBV6-1 TGTGCCAGCAGTCGGACTAGCGGGATGACAGATACGCAGTATTTT CASSRTSGMTDTQYF
TRBJ2-2 NA NA TRBV4-1 TGCGCCAGCAGCCAAGAGTTTCATTTCACCGGGGAGCTGTTTTTT CASSQEFHFTGELFF
TRBJ2-1 NA NA TRBV27 TGTGCCAGCAGTTCGGACGCCAGCGGTGAGCAGTTCTTC CASSSDASGEQFF